Following are 26 T cell receptor beta chains from one sample sequenced in a study of blood T cell repertoires in COVID-19. Clones were sequenced by immunoSEQ multiplex PCR, and TCRdb holds only the in-frame ones, with some missing. Found here are some 99,000 clones, around 78% of them singletons; the top ten hold about 20%. Specimen: peripheral blood. Receptors were obtained from an older woman with acute or convalescent COVID-19.

The rearrangement links TRBV7-9 to TRBJ1-5; 9 nucleotides match TRBD1. Per the germline V gene, CDR1 is SEHNR and CDR2 is FQNEAQ (reference sequence). Trimming cost V 1 base and J 6 bases; bases outside gene matches: 7. The CDR3 has 16 residues. The CDR3 is CASSLGGQGIRQPQHF. As DNA, the CDR3 is TGTGCCAGCAGCTTAGGGGGACAGGGTATACGTCAGCCCCAGCATTTT.

This clone is a singleton in its sample. This chain connects TRBV5-1 to TRBJ1-6; 8 bases match TRBD1. Looked up from germline, CDR1 is SGHRS and CDR2 is YFSETQ. J gave up 7 bases and V 0 bases, and 9 bases lay outside the gene matches. The CDR3 sequence is 17 residues long. CDR3 sequence (DNA): TGCGCCAGCAGCTTGGCGCTCCGGACAGGGCTGAATTCACCCCTCCACTTT. As protein: CASSLALRTGLNSPLHF.

CDR3 DNA: TGCGCCAGCAGCCAAGATGGCAGGGCCCAAGAGACCCAGTACTTC. The encoded protein is CASSQDGRAQETQYF. The chain couples TRBV4-1 to TRBJ2-5, with D perhaps matching TRBD1 (5 bases). The CDR3 extends over 15 amino acids. Trimming left V 0 bases short and J 1 base short, with 9 bases between. The germline V gene encodes CDR1 MGHRA and CDR2 YSYEKL.

V usage is TRBV5-1 and J usage is TRBJ1-6, with TRBD1 identical over 10 bases. The junction had 8 bases not matched to a gene; V was cut back by 4 bases and J by 10 bases. CDR1 and CDR2 from the germline V gene are SGHRS and YFSETQ. The CDR3 extends over 15 amino acids. CDR3: CASSDGTGEWSPLHF. For the CDR3, the DNA is TGCGCCAGCAGCGACGGGACAGGGGAGTGGTCACCCCTCCACTTT.

The gene calls are TRBV9 and TRBJ2-1; perhaps TRBD2 as D (5 bases). Trimming shortened V by 5 bases and J by 12 bases, and 15 bases separated the two germline ends. The CDR3 has 12 residues. Germline V gives CDR1 SGDLS, CDR2 YYNGEE. CDR3 in DNA: TGTGCCAGCAGAGGACCCGGAGGTCTGCAGTTCTTC. Protein sequence: CASRGPGGLQFF.

The chain has TRBV5-1 and TRBJ1-1, with TRBD1 matching 7 bases. Germline lookup yields CDR1 SGHRS and CDR2 YFSETQ. Trimming cost V 1 base and J 10 bases; bases outside gene matches: 1. The CDR3 loop spans 11 amino acids. The CDR3 DNA follows: TGCGCCAGCAGCTTGCAGGGGGTAGCTTTCTTT. It encodes CASSLQGVAFF. Full variable domain (outside the CDR3, taken from reference TRBV5-1 and TRBJ1-1): KAGVTQTPRYLIKTRGQQVTLSCSPISGHRSVSWYQQTPGQGLQFLFEYFSETQRNKGNFPGRFSGRQFSNSRSEMNVSTLELGDSALYLCASSLQGVAFFGQGTRLTVV.

V gene TRBV27 combines with J gene TRBJ2-2; TRBD2 is a possible D gene (6 bases). V gave up 1 base and J gave up 0 bases, with 12 bases separating them. This CDR3 region has 17 residues. Germline V CDR1 and CDR2: MNHEY, SMNVEV (reference sequence). For the CDR3, the DNA is TGTGCCAGCAGTTTATGGCGGCGGGGATCGAACACCGGGGAGCTGTTTTTT. Protein product: CASSLWRRGSNTGELFF.

This clone was seen just once. The chain is built from TRBV11-2 and TRBJ1-2; 8 bases are a match to TRBD1. The CDR3 sequence is 16 residues long. Germline V gene sequence: CDR1 SGHAT, CDR2 FQNNGV. Germline trimming cut 0 bases from V and 4 bases from J; bases unmatched to any gene: 7. CDR3 residues: CASSLEGRGRGYGYTF. The CDR3 coding sequence is TGTGCCAGCAGCTTAGAGGGCAGGGGGCGAGGCTATGGCTACACCTTC.

The chain combines TRBV6-4 with TRBJ2-2; D call uncertain. The germline gives CDR1 MRHNA, CDR2 SNTAGT. Trimming pared 4 bases from V and 1 base from J, leaving 7 bases between. This CDR3 region has 14 residues. The CDR3 sequence: CASSATGNTGELFF. The CDR3, as DNA: TGTGCCAGCAGTGCAACTGGGAACACCGGGGAGCTGTTTTTT.

Remarks on this clone: Other DNA sequences in this sample translate to the same CDR3. The chain has TRBV5-1 and TRBJ1-1, with TRBD1 identical over 7 bases. V was clipped by 0 bases and J by 1 base; unmatched bases: 3. Germline V lookup: CDR1 SGHRS, CDR2 YFSETQ. The CDR3 runs 15 residues. The CDR3 sequence is CASSLGQGKNTEAFF. Written as DNA, the CDR3 is TGCGCCAGCAGCTTGGGACAGGGCAAGAACACTGAAGCTTTCTTT.

DNA for the CDR3: TGTGCCAGCAGCGGGGGCAGGTCTTTCTATGGCTACACCTTC. This encodes CASSGGRSFYGYTF. This chain links TRBV9 with TRBJ1-2; TRBD1 is a possible D gene (5 bases). Trimming removed 3 bases at V and 4 bases at J, with 13 bases between. The CDR3 covers 14 residues. The germline V gene encodes CDR1 SGDLS and CDR2 YYNGEE.

The V call is TRBV10-3, the J call TRBJ1-1, with 8 nucleotides matching TRBD1. V shed 6 bases, J shed 0 bases, and the junction held 3 bases outside the gene matches. Germline V gene lookup returns CDR1 ENHRY and CDR2 SYGVKD. This CDR3 contains 14 residues. The CDR3 loop is CAISGQGVNTEAFF. The CDR3 DNA reads as TGTGCCATCAGCGGACAGGGTGTGAACACTGAAGCTTTCTTT.

The chain employs TRBV28 and TRBJ2-3; 7 nucleotides align to TRBD1. The trim removed 2 bases at V and 8 bases at J, leaving 13 bases unmatched. The V gene's germline CDR1 is MDHEN and CDR2 SYDVKM. This CDR3 region has 16 residues. As DNA, the CDR3 is TGTGCCAGCAGTTTAGTGGGACAGCCTCCCTGGGGTACGCAGTATTTT. Translating gives CASSLVGQPPWGTQYF.

The gene calls are TRBV11-3 and TRBJ2-5; D gene ambiguous. V gave up 5 bases and J gave up 9 bases, with 19 bases separating them. CDR1 SGHNT and CDR2 YENEEA come from the germline V gene. The CDR3 extends over 14 amino acids. CDR3 DNA: TGTGCCAGCAGCCGATCGAGACACTCGCAAGCCCAGTACTTC. Translation gives CASSRSRHSQAQYF. Supplemented by reference TRBV11-3 and TRBJ2-5, the full variable domain reads EAGVVQSPRYKIIEKKQPVAFWCNPISGHNTLYWYLQNLGQGPELLIRYENEEAVDDSQLPKDRFSAERLKGVDSTLKIQPAELGDSAVYLCASSRSRHSQAQYFGPGTRLLVL.

V usage is TRBV2 and J usage is TRBJ1-4, with TRBD1 as a possible D gene (5 bases). V was cut by 5 bases and J by 4 bases, with 14 bases left in between. Germline CDR1 SNHLY, CDR2 FYNNEI. The CDR3 sequence is 15 residues long. The CDR3 region has the DNA TGTGCCAGCAGTTCGGGGGGTAACAGTAATGAAAAACTGTTTTTT. It specifies CASSSGGNSNEKLFF.

V usage is TRBV7-9 and J usage is TRBJ1-2, with 10 bases that match TRBD1. This CDR3 region has 13 residues. The V gene end was trimmed by 5 bases and the J gene end by 5 bases; junction bases not matched to a gene: 2. Germline CDR1 and CDR2: SEHNR and FQNEAQ (reference sequence). CDR3 nucleotides: TGTGCCAGCAGCCCGGACAGGGGGTATGGCTACACCTTC. It yields the protein CASSPDRGYGYTF.

The rearrangement joins TRBV6-5 to TRBJ2-7, with D perhaps matching TRBD2 (5 bases). Germline V lookup: CDR1 MNHEY, CDR2 SVGAGI. The CDR3 runs 13 residues. V lost 6 bases, J lost 3 bases, and 12 bases lay in between. CDR3 nucleotide sequence: TGTGCCAGCAGGGCGGGTCGCGGCTACGAGCAGTACTTC. Its protein product is CASRAGRGYEQYF.

This chain links TRBV7-2 with TRBJ1-1, with a possible D match to TRBD1 (6 bases). This CDR3 is built from 15 residues. The germline V gene has CDR1 SGHTA and CDR2 FQGNSA. The germline V and J ends were trimmed by 8 bases and 3 bases, with 19 bases remaining between them. The CDR3 DNA reads as TGTGCCAGCCGCGCAGGGGCAGGGGCGTACACTGAAGCTTTCTTT. It specifies CASRAGAGAYTEAFF.

J is TRBJ2-5 and V is TRBV19, with unresolved D. Between the trimmed V and J ends, which lost 3 bases and 3 bases, there was a span of 8 bases. This CDR3 contains 13 residues. Germline V lookup: CDR1 LNHDA, CDR2 SQIVND (reference sequence). The CDR3 bases are TGTGCCAGTAGTATCGTTCCGGAAGAGACCCAGTACTTC. This encodes CASSIVPEETQYF. The variable domain in full, completed from reference TRBV19 and TRBJ2-5, reads DGGITQSPKYLFRKEGQNVTLSCEQNLNHDAMYWYRQDPGQGLRLIYYSQIVNDFQKGDIAEGYSVSREKKESFPLTVTSAQKNPTAFYLCASSIVPEETQYFGPGTRLLVL.

V and J are TRBV19 and TRBJ1-1; weak D call: TRBD1 (6 bases). CDR1 and CDR2 (germline): LNHDA, SQIVND (reference sequence). CDR3 length: 14 residues. V lost 3 bases to trimming and J lost 6 bases, with 14 bases between them. The CDR3 nucleotides are TGTGCCAGTAGTATTCCAGGGGTCTGGTCTGAAGCTTTCTTT. It codes for CASSIPGVWSEAFF.

The chain carries TRBV18 and TRBJ1-1; tentative D call: TRBD1 (6 bases). Germline V lookup: CDR1 KGHSH, CDR2 LQKENI. The CDR3 runs to 14 residues. Trimming removed 6 bases from V and 2 bases from J, with 13 bases in between. This CDR3 is CASSLQQGNTEAFF. The CDR3 DNA reads as TGTGCCAGCTCCCTCCAACAGGGTAACACTGAAGCTTTCTTT.

This chain uses TRBV9 with TRBJ1-3; D uncertain. CDR1 is SGDLS, CDR2 YYNGEE, per germline. The CDR3 covers 14 residues. Trimming shortened V by 3 bases and J by 0 bases, and 7 bases separated the two germline ends. The CDR3 sequence: CASSDRNSGNTIYF. The DNA for the CDR3 is TGTGCCAGCAGCGATAGAAACTCTGGAAACACCATATATTTT.

The rearrangement links TRBV5-6 to TRBJ2-2; no definite D call. Per the germline V gene, CDR1 is SGHDT and CDR2 is YYEEEE. The V end lost 0 bases, the J end lost 2 bases, and 8 bases lay between the germline ends. This CDR3 is built from 15 residues. The CDR3 coding sequence is TGTGCCAGCAGCTTGGTCGCCAGTAACACCGGGGAGCTGTTTTTT. It translates to CASSLVASNTGELFF.

This sequence joins TRBV14 and TRBJ1-1, with D uncertain. Trimming took off 1 base at V and 1 base at J, with 4 bases between the two ends. Per the germline V gene, CDR1 is SGHDN and CDR2 is FVKESK. This CDR3 is 13 amino acids long. CDR3 protein: CASSQAGNTEAFF. The CDR3 DNA follows: TGTGCCAGCAGCCAAGCAGGGAACACTGAAGCTTTCTTT.

The chain joins TRBV19 to TRBJ1-6, with D possibly matching TRBD1 (5 bases). The CDR3 runs to 14 residues. Trimming took 7 bases from V and 7 from J, leaving 14 bases between them. Germline V gene sequence: CDR1 LNHDA, CDR2 SQIVND (reference sequence). CDR3 protein: CASKTQKGNSPLHF. CDR3 bases: TGTGCCAGTAAGACACAAAAGGGGAATTCACCCCTCCACTTT. Full variable domain (missing parts from reference TRBV19 and TRBJ1-6): DGGITQSPKYLFRKEGQNVTLSCEQNLNHDAMYWYRQDPGQGLRLIYYSQIVNDFQKGDIAEGYSVSREKKESFPLTVTSAQKNPTAFYLCASKTQKGNSPLHFGNGTRLTVT.

The chain's CDR3 is CASSPGTSGRAADTQYF. The CDR3 DNA reads as TGTGCCAGCAGCCCGGGGACTAGCGGGAGGGCGGCGGATACGCAGTATTTT. The chain is built from TRBV7-9 and TRBJ2-3; 16 bases fit TRBD2. After removal of 5 bases from V and 6 bases from J, the junction contained 8 bases not matched to a gene. The length of the CDR3 is 17 residues. From germline, CDR1 is SEHNR and CDR2 FQNEAQ (reference sequence).